A single sample gave rise to the 25 T cell receptor beta chains below, sequenced in a study of blood T cell repertoires in COVID-19. Some clones are missing from TCRdb's copy, which holds only in-frame ones; the method was immunoSEQ multiplex PCR. Counted here are approximately 300,000 clones, approximately 83% occurring once; the ten biggest clones make up roughly 4.3%. Sequencing was performed on PBMCs or T cells enriched from blood (not recorded which). The source of these receptors is a woman younger than 45 who had recovered from COVID-19.

The chain is built from TRBV5-5 and TRBJ1-4, with a weak D call TRBD1 (5 bases). In germline, CDR1 is SGHKS, CDR2 YYEKEE (reference sequence). This CDR3 is 17 amino acids long. V shed 2 bases and J shed 0 bases, with 14 bases lying between them. As DNA, the CDR3 is TGTGCCAGCAGCTTAGGGCAGGGCCGTGCAACTAATGAAAAACTGTTTTTT. The encoded protein is CASSLGQGRATNEKLFF.

The V call is TRBV6-4, the J call TRBJ1-2, with 7 bases aligning to TRBD1. Losses at the gene ends were 5 bases for V and 8 bases for J; bases not matched to a gene: 14. This CDR3 comprises 15 residues. Germline-derived CDR1 and CDR2 are MRHNA and SNTAGT. CDR3 loop: CASSPEGGGSGGYTF. CDR3 DNA sequence: TGTGCCAGCAGTCCTGAAGGAGGGGGCAGTGGAGGCTACACCTTC.

The genes are TRBV5-5 and TRBJ1-2, with D tentatively TRBD1 (6 bases). With 2 bases removed from V and 4 bases from J, the gap between germline ends came to 12 bases. The germline CDR1 and CDR2 sequences are SGHKS and YYEKEE (reference sequence). The CDR3 is 14 amino acids. The DNA for the CDR3 is TGTGCCAGCAGCTTAGGGACAAGGGGCTATGGCTACACCTTC. Protein sequence: CASSLGTRGYGYTF. Drawing the rest from reference TRBV5-5 and TRBJ1-2, the complete variable domain is DAGVTQSPTHLIKTRGQQVTLRCSPISGHKSVSWYQQVLGQGPQFIFQYYEKEERGRGNFPDRFSARQFPNYSSELNVNALLLGDSALYLCASSLGTRGYGYTFGSGTRLTVV.

The table lists this clone with a count of one. The chain employs TRBV6-5 and TRBJ1-1, with a possible D match to TRBD1 (5 bases). Between the trimmed V and J ends, which lost 4 bases and 5 bases, there was a span of 14 bases. The CDR3 has 14 amino acids. The germline gives CDR1 MNHEY, CDR2 SVGAGI. Here the CDR3 DNA reads TGTGCCAGCAGTTGGTTCAGGGAGGGAACTGAAGCTTTCTTT. Protein: CASSWFREGTEAFF.

The chain couples TRBV18 to TRBJ1-5; 7 bases line up with TRBD1. Germline values: CDR1 KGHSH, CDR2 LQKENI. Trimming took 5 bases from V and 2 from J; bases not matched to a gene: 3. The CDR3 totals 14 residues. The CDR3 here is CASSSGTGNQPQHF. The CDR3, as DNA: TGTGCCAGCTCAAGTGGGACAGGCAATCAGCCCCAGCATTTT.

V usage is TRBV6-5 and J usage is TRBJ1-3, with D hard to call. The CDR3 covers 14 residues. The germline V gene has CDR1 MNHEY and CDR2 SVGAGI. V was cut by 6 bases and J by 8 bases, with 17 bases left in between. This CDR3 is CASSLSTTRDTIYF. The CDR3, as DNA: TGTGCCAGCAGCCTGAGTACGACAAGAGACACCATATATTTT.

The chain employs TRBV5-4 and TRBJ1-6, with no clear D. CDR1 and CDR2 from the germline V gene are SGHNT and YYREEE (reference sequence). Trimming removed 1 base from V and 0 bases from J, with 8 bases in between. CDR3 length: 16 residues. CDR3 coding DNA: TGTGCCAGCAGCTTGCAGGCGAGCTCCTATAATTCACCCCTCCACTTT. Translation: CASSLQASSYNSPLHF.

The chain uses TRBV27 and TRBJ1-2; D is uncertain. Germline V gene sequence: CDR1 MNHEY, CDR2 SMNVEV (reference sequence). The V gene lost 2 bases and the J gene lost 5 bases, with 15 bases spanning the gap. The CDR3 extends over 15 amino acids. The CDR3 reads CASSLIEGSGYGYTF. The DNA of the CDR3 is TGTGCCAGCAGTTTAATTGAGGGTTCGGGTTATGGCTACACCTTC.

The chain employs TRBV7-6 and TRBJ2-7; D may be TRBD1 (6 bases). CDR3 length: 13 amino acids. The V gene lost 5 bases and the J gene lost 2 bases, with 10 bases spanning the gap. The V gene's germline CDR1 is SGHVS and CDR2 FNYEAQ. As DNA, the CDR3 is TGTGCCAGCAGCGGGGACAACCCCTACGAGCAGTACTTC. Translating gives CASSGDNPYEQYF.

The J gene is TRBJ2-7, the V gene TRBV2, with 7 positions matching TRBD1. Per the germline V gene, CDR1 is SNHLY and CDR2 is FYNNEI. The trim removed 5 bases at V and 0 bases at J, leaving 10 bases unmatched. There are 16 residues in the CDR3. The DNA for the CDR3 is TGTGCCAGCAGTCGATCCCCAGGGGGTAGCTCCTACGAGCAGTACTTC. It translates to CASSRSPGGSSYEQYF. The whole variable domain, filled in from reference TRBV2 and TRBJ2-7, reads EPEVTQTPSHQVTQMGQEVILRCVPISNHLYFYWYRQILGQKVEFLVSFYNNEISEKSEIFDDQFSVERPDGSNFTLKIRSTKLEDSAMYFCASSRSPGGSSYEQYFGPGTRLTVT.

The V gene is TRBV3-1 (or the pseudogene TRBV3-2), the J gene TRBJ2-3; TRBD2 matches at 10 bases. The germline V gene has CDR1 LGHDT and CDR2 YNNKEL (reference sequence). V shed 1 base, J shed 1 base, and the junction held 5 bases outside the gene matches. The CDR3 runs to 17 residues. The CDR3 DNA reads TGTGCCAGCAGCCAAGGGCTAGCGGGGGTGGGCACAGATACGCAGTATTTT. This encodes CASSQGLAGVGTDTQYF.

The genes are TRBV7-6 and TRBJ1-2, with D unresolved. In germline, CDR1 is SGHVS, CDR2 FNYEAQ. V lost 5 bases, J lost 2 bases, and 15 bases lay in between. The CDR3 is made up of 15 amino acids. This CDR3 reads CASSPGHRKNYGYTF. For the CDR3, the DNA is TGTGCCAGCAGCCCAGGTCACAGAAAGAACTATGGCTACACCTTC.

The rearrangement uses TRBV11-3 and TRBJ2-1, with 12 bases matching TRBD2. The CDR3 consists of 19 residues. The junction had 12 bases not matched to a gene; V was cut back by 2 bases and J by 4 bases. The germline gives CDR1 SGHNT, CDR2 YENEEA. The CDR3 DNA sequence: TGTGCCAGCAGCTTATCCTACCGACTAGCGGGGGACCTATACAATGAGCAGTTCTTC. Protein: CASSLSYRLAGDLYNEQFF.

The chain joins TRBV5-1 to TRBJ1-5; TRBD1 aligns across 9 bases. CDR3 length: 14 residues. V was clipped by 3 bases and J by 2 bases; unmatched bases: 0. From germline, CDR1 is SGHRS and CDR2 YFSETQ. CDR3 nucleotides: TGCGCCAGCAGCTGGACAGGGGGCAATCAGCCCCAGCATTTT. Translation: CASSWTGGNQPQHF.

The chain couples TRBV20-1 to TRBJ1-1; 7 nucleotides agree with TRBD1. The V gene's germline CDR1 is DFQATT and CDR2 SNEGSKA (reference sequence). CDR3 size: 10 residues. J lost 5 bases, V lost 8 bases, and 2 bases had no gene match. The CDR3 loop is CSIRGTEAFF. As DNA, the CDR3 is TGCAGTATCAGGGGGACTGAAGCTTTCTTT.

This chain links TRBV4-1 with TRBJ1-2; 8 bases fit TRBD1. The trim removed 0 bases at V and 7 bases at J, leaving 4 bases unmatched. Per the germline V gene, CDR1 is MGHRA and CDR2 is YSYEKL. CDR3 size: 14 residues. The CDR3, as DNA: TGCGCCAGCAGCCAAGAGGCAGGGGGCTCTGGCTACACCTTC. Encoded protein: CASSQEAGGSGYTF.

The chain carries TRBV5-1 and TRBJ2-1; 9 positions agree with TRBD2. Germline assignment: CDR1 SGHRS and CDR2 YFSETQ. V was pared by 4 bases and J by 15 bases, with 29 bases of the junction left unmatched. This CDR3 spans 19 amino acids. DNA of the CDR3: TGCGCCAGCAGCCACGGGGGTAGCGGGAGACCCATCCTCACGATAAGGTGGTTCTTC. Translating it yields CASSHGGSGRPILTIRWFF.

This rearrangement joins TRBV28 to TRBJ2-7; D possibly corresponds to TRBD1 (5 bases). The CDR3 has 18 amino acids. V was shortened by 4 bases and J by 4 bases, with 26 bases between the two germline ends. Per germline, CDR1 MDHEN and CDR2 SYDVKM. CDR3 DNA sequence: TGTGCCAGCAGTTCATATGGCCTCCCCTCAGGGAAGTGGTACGAGCAGTACTTC. As protein: CASSSYGLPSGKWYEQYF. Drawing the rest from reference TRBV28 and TRBJ2-7, the complete variable domain is DVKVTQSSRYLVKRTGEKVFLECVQDMDHENMFWYRQDPGLGLRLIYFSYDVKMKEKGDIPEGYSVSREKKERFSLILESASTNQTSMYLCASSSYGLPSGKWYEQYFGPGTRLTVT.

The V gene is TRBV27, the J gene TRBJ2-1, with 8 bases aligning to TRBD2. J gave up 10 bases and V 5 bases, and 10 bases lay outside the gene matches. CDR1 and CDR2 from the germline V gene are MNHEY and SMNVEV (reference sequence). CDR3 length: 14 amino acids. CDR3 residues: CASSIGTGGGEQFF. CDR3 sequence (DNA): TGTGCCAGCAGTATAGGCACGGGAGGGGGGGAGCAGTTCTTC.

The CDR3 DNA reads TGTGCCACCAGTGAGTCGACAGGGCCAACAGATACGCAGTATTTT. Protein: CATSESTGPTDTQYF. The V call is TRBV24-1, the J call TRBJ2-3, with 7 bases that match TRBD1. The germline gives CDR1 KGHDR, CDR2 SFDVKD. The CDR3 consists of 15 residues. With 4 bases clipped from V and 3 bases from J, the junction kept 6 bases outside the gene matches.

This clone was observed a single time. The chain carries TRBV6-2 or TRBV6-3 and TRBJ1-2; TRBD1 matches at 7 bases. Germline V gives CDR1 MNHEY, CDR2 SVGEGT. V lost 3 bases, J lost 3 bases, and 13 bases stayed unmatched. The CDR3 consists of 17 residues. CDR3 in amino acids: CASSYLLQGRDDYGYTF. CDR3 DNA sequence: TGTGCCAGCAGTTATCTATTACAGGGGAGAGATGACTATGGCTACACCTTC.

CDR3 nucleotide sequence: TGTGCCAGCAGCCCTTTAGGACAGAGAAGCTCCTACGAGCAGTACTTC. Amino acids: CASSPLGQRSSYEQYF. The chain couples TRBV4-2 to TRBJ2-7, with D possibly matching TRBD1 (6 bases). CDR1 LGHNA and CDR2 YNFKEQ come from the germline V gene. The CDR3 spans 16 residues. Trimming shortened V by 4 bases and J by 0 bases, and 16 bases separated the two germline ends.

V and J are TRBV7-3 and TRBJ2-1, with D possibly matching TRBD2 (5 bases). Per the germline V gene, CDR1 is SGHTA and CDR2 is FQGTGA. Trimming left V 3 bases short and J 0 bases short, with 21 bases between. The CDR3 covers 19 residues. Written as DNA, the CDR3 is TGTGCCAGCAGCTTCAATAACCCCTTTCTAGGGAGCTCCTACAATGAGCAGTTCTTC. It translates to CASSFNNPFLGSSYNEQFF.

V usage is TRBV28 and J usage is TRBJ1-2; D is possibly TRBD1 (6 bases). CDR1 is MDHEN and CDR2 is SYDVKM in the germline V gene. CDR3 size: 11 residues. V lost 5 bases, J lost 10 bases, and 11 bases lay in between. Here the CDR3 reads CASSRGGDYTF. In DNA, the CDR3 is TGTGCCAGCAGTAGGGGGGGCGACTACACCTTC.

Note on this clone: This sequence may be a read error, since a much larger clone differs from it by one base. The chain recombines TRBV7-8 with TRBJ1-4, with D possibly TRBD1 on 5 matching bases. The germline V and J ends were trimmed by 6 bases and 0 bases, with 8 bases remaining between them. The CDR3 is 14 residues long. The germline CDR1 and CDR2 sequences are SGHVS and FQNEAQ. The CDR3 DNA is TGTGCCAGCAGGTTCAGGGCAACTAATGAAAAACTGTTTTTT. Protein sequence: CASRFRATNEKLFF.